This T cell receptor (beta chain) was profiled in a study of blood T cell repertoires in COVID-19. The data were produced by immunoSEQ multiplex PCR, yet TCRdb's version contains in-frame clones alone and is incomplete. Found here are 88,000 or so clones, 85% of them singletons; the top ten hold 3.8%. The CDR3 totals 13 residues. V was clipped by 4 bases and J by 6 bases; unmatched bases: 3. The germline gives CDR1 SGHNT, CDR2 YYREEE (reference sequence). The sequence was obtained from a man aged 55-75 years with acute or convalescent COVID-19. The specimen was peripheral blood. The chain recombines TRBV5-4 with TRBJ2-2; 7 bases line up with TRBD1. The CDR3 region has the DNA TGTGCCAGCAGCCTTAGGGGGCCCGGGGAGCTGTTTTTT. Translation gives CASSLRGPGELFF.